The 6 T cell receptor beta chains in this list originate from one sample, sequenced in a study of blood T cell repertoires in COVID-19. The repertoire was sequenced with immunoSEQ multiplex PCR; TCRdb's copy has only in-frame clones and lacks some. The profile shows about 250,000 clones, 88% of them singletons. Sequencing was performed on peripheral blood. Receptor source: a woman between 35 and 50 years old who had recovered from COVID-19.

The chain recombines TRBV6-5 with TRBJ1-2; no firm D call. Trimming shortened V by 6 bases and J by 5 bases, and 13 bases separated the two germline ends. The V gene's germline CDR1 is MNHEY and CDR2 SVGAGI. The CDR3 runs 13 residues. DNA of the CDR3: TGTGCCAGCAGCCCCAGTGCTTGGTATGGCTACACCTTC. Its protein is CASSPSAWYGYTF.

The V and J genes are TRBV27 and TRBJ2-2; the match to TRBD2 covers 8 bases. Germline V gene data show CDR1 as MNHEY and CDR2 as SMNVEV (reference sequence). V gave up 2 bases and J gave up 4 bases; unmatched junction bases: 3. The CDR3 spans 15 residues. DNA for the CDR3: TGTGCCAGCAGTTTAGGGACTAGTGGCACCGGGGAGCTGTTTTTT. It codes for CASSLGTSGTGELFF.

The rearrangement joins TRBV11-3 to TRBJ2-7; TRBD1 aligns across 7 bases. The junction had 4 bases not matched to a gene; V was cut back by 4 bases and J by 1 base. The CDR3 runs 14 residues. Per germline, CDR1 SGHNT and CDR2 YENEEA. CDR3 region: CASSSRQGSYEQYF. In DNA form, the CDR3 reads TGTGCCAGCAGCTCCCGACAGGGTTCCTACGAGCAGTACTTC.

This chain uses TRBV7-2 with TRBJ1-2, with 7 positions matching TRBD1. Germline-derived CDR1 and CDR2 are SGHTA and FQGNSA. The CDR3 totals 15 residues. Trimming removed 3 bases from V and 7 bases from J; junction bases left unmatched: 11. The CDR3 nucleotides read TGTGCCAGCAGCTTTCGACAGGGTGCTACTGGTGGCTACACCTTC. It yields the protein CASSFRQGATGGYTF.

This clone was seen only once. This rearrangement joins TRBV24-1 to TRBJ1-5, with D perhaps matching TRBD1 (6 bases). Germline V gene sequence: CDR1 KGHDR, CDR2 SFDVKD. The CDR3 totals 15 residues. V lost 2 bases to trimming and J lost 1 base, with 8 bases between them. The CDR3 reads CATSDSGQSNQPQHF. For the CDR3, the DNA is TGTGCCACCAGTGATTCGGGACAAAGCAATCAGCCCCAGCATTTT.

The chain links TRBV7-3 to TRBJ1-1; 7 positions match TRBD1. Losses at the gene ends were 4 bases for V and 0 bases for J; bases not matched to a gene: 5. The CDR3 consists of 15 residues. Germline CDR1 and CDR2: SGHTA and FQGTGA. Written as DNA, the CDR3 is TGTGCCAGCAGCTCCCAGGGACAGATGAACACTGAAGCTTTCTTT. It is translated as CASSSQGQMNTEAFF.